This T cell receptor beta chain was recovered during a study of T-cell memory formation after mild COVID-19. Across the study: The study found TCR clusters largely donor specific. Study-level findings and limits: Clones that contracted from day 15 to 85 were balanced CD4/CD8, while later expanders leaned CD4+. For second-wave clones that peaked at day 37, SARS-CoV-2 specificity went unverified.

This clonotype has a handful of counts. Its antigen is as yet unknown. Employing constant-segment primers, 5'RACE generated TCR alpha and TCR beta cDNA libraries bearing sample barcodes and UMIs. Via MiXCR, TCRdb re-called the 5' RACE reads, giving one row per CDR3 protein. This repertoire shows roughly 340,000 distinct CDR3 sequences, around a fifth found once; its top ten account for roughly 23%. Germline assignment: CDR1 MNHEY and CDR2 SVGEGT. Trimming took 7 bases from V and 11 from J; bases not matched to a gene: 13. The CDR3 sequence is 13 residues long. This sequence joins TRBV6-2 or TRBV6-3 and TRBJ1-1; 7 bases match TRBD1. The sample was PBMCs or a T cell subset sorted from them (not recorded which). This sequence originates from a man between 18 and 29 years old who had mild COVID-19 (a few samples of this study predate the infection). Cell type and time point are not known. DNA of the CDR3: TGTGCCAGCACCCTAGCCCCGGGACAGATGGCTTTCTTT. This gives the protein CASTLAPGQMAFF.